The TCR beta chain under discussion was sequenced for a study of OX40 agonist ivuxolimab in advanced cancers. Study as a whole: Ivuxolimab, which is an agonistic anti-OX40 (CD134) antibody, was administered to the patients. Participants averaged approximately 65 years of age (range roughly 20 to 90) and were 82.7% male.

Study-wide findings and caveats: Among the lowest peripheral clonal expansion occurred in 0.1-3.0 mg/kg partial responders.

TCRdb keeps only in-frame clones here, not all; method: immunoSEQ multiplex PCR. Found here are roughly 64,000 clones, 82% of them singletons; the top ten hold 4.5% to 5%. A word on this clone: What it binds is not known.

This CDR3 is 15 amino acids long. The V segment lost 4 bases and the J segment 2 bases; nucleotides outside the gene matches: 5. CDR1 is MNHNS, CDR2 SASEGT, per germline. At cycle 4 day 1, cycle 7 day 1, and baseline, blood was sampled. Source: CD4+ or CD8+ T cells sorted from blood, taken in a trial of the OX40 agonist ivuxolimab. This sequence originates from an adult with an advanced solid tumor such as melanoma, head and neck, liver or kidney cancer. V and J are TRBV6-1 and TRBJ1-3; TRBD1 matches 7 bases. The CDR3 sequence: CASSAPTGPGNTIYF. CDR3 DNA sequence: TGTGCCAGCAGTGCCCCGACAGGGCCTGGAAACACCATATATTTT.